This TCR beta chain was captured by sequencing in a study of shared clonotypes between healthy human individuals. Regarding the study as a whole: What naive subsets generally showed was a larger estimated richness than memory subsets showed. Genetic and exposure-history diversity was limited by the small donor number. An effect of sequencing depth on clonotype sharing among donors was expected.

With respect to this clone: Its antigen is undetermined.

Genomic DNA from each subset was divided evenly over several immunoSEQ plates. The table came from immunoSEQ multiplex PCR; TCRdb's copy has only in-frame clones and leaves some out. The sample comprises more than 1 million clones, 75% to 85% of which are singletons, and approximately 0.5% rests with the top ten. The TCR comes from a man younger than 30 in good health. Some clones in this sample may be carry-over from other donors' samples. Material: memory CD4+ T cells from PBMCs. Specified subset: CD45RA-negative fraction.

CDR3 sequence (DNA): TGCGCCAGCAGCACCGGGACTAGCGGAGGCTACAATGAGCAGTTCTTC. Translated: CASSTGTSGGYNEQFF. J is TRBJ2-1 and V is TRBV5-1, with 11 positions matching TRBD2. J lost 3 bases, V lost 4 bases, and 6 bases had no gene match. Germline V gene data show CDR1 as SGHRS and CDR2 as YFSETQ. CDR3 length: 16 residues.